This T cell receptor (beta chain) was observed in a study of CD8 T cells in Susac syndrome. Study summary: Patients with Susac syndrome had blood drawn and were at that point therapy-naive, on corticosteroids, or on intravenous immunoglobulin alone.

Reverse transcription of roughly 0.5 to 1 ug RNA used random hexamers. immunoSEQ multiplex PCR amplified TCR beta CDR3 across 54 Vbeta, 13 Jbeta. TCRdb re-derived calls from the immunoSEQ multiplex PCR reads in MiXCR, one entry per CDR3 protein. Counted here are fewer than 85,000 distinct CDR3 sequences, just under 95% occurring once; the ten biggest clones make up approximately 0.49%. Study conclusions and caveats: Across the total CD8+ repertoires, sixteen Susac-specific public clones were detected, and across the CD8+ TEMRA repertoires, 5 or 6 such clones were detected.

To note about this clonotype: The antigen remains unidentified.

Trimming cost V 3 bases and J 3 bases, with 15 bases left between them. Germline CDR1 and CDR2: SQVTM and ANQGSEA. This CDR3 is 15 amino acids long. This receptor was identified in a human donor with Susac syndrome. Sequenced input: CD8+ T cells from PBMCs. The chain employs TRBV29-1 and TRBJ2-1; the D gene is possibly TRBD2 (6 bases). The CDR3 DNA is TGCAGCGTTGATTGGCTACTAGCAGACTACAATGAGCAGTTCTTC. This encodes CSVDWLLADYNEQFF.